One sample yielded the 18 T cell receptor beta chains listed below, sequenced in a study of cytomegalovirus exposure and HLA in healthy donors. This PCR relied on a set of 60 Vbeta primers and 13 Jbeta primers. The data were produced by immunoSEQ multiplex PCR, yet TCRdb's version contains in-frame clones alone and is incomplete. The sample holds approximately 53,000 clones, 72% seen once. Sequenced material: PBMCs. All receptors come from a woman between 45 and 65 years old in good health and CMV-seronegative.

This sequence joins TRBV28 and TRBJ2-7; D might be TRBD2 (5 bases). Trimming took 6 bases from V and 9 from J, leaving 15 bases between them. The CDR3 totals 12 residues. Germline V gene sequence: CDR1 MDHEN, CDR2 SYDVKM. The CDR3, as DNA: TGTGCCAGCAGCAACGGACTCCCCCCGCAGTACTTC. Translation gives CASSNGLPPQYF.

The CDR3 reads CASSLDQDTFYEQYF. DNA for the CDR3: TGTGCCAGCAGCTTGGATCAGGATACCTTCTACGAGCAGTACTTC. The chain recombines TRBV5-4 with TRBJ2-7, with D unclear. CDR3 length: 15 residues. Per the germline V gene, CDR1 is SGHNT and CDR2 is YYREEE (reference sequence). The ends were cut back, 0 bases at V and 3 bases at J, with 13 bases in the middle.

The chain's CDR3 is CASSWTGVSNQPQHF. Here the CDR3 DNA reads TGTGCCAGCAGCTGGACAGGGGTTAGCAATCAGCCCCAGCATTTT. The J gene is TRBJ1-5, the V gene TRBV7-2, with TRBD1 identical over 9 bases. V gave up 4 bases and J gave up 0 bases; unmatched junction bases: 1. Germline V gene data show CDR1 as SGHTA and CDR2 as FQGNSA. This CDR3 has 15 residues.

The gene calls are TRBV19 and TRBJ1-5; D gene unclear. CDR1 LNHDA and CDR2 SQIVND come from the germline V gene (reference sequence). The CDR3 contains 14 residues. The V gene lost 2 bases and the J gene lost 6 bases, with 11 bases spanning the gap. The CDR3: CASSIRFEFQPQHF. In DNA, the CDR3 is TGTGCCAGTAGTATAAGATTCGAGTTTCAGCCCCAGCATTTT.

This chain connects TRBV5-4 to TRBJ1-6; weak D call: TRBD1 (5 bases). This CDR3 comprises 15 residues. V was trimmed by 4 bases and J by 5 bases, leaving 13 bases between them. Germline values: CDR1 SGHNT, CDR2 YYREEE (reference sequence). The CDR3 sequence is CASSRGGRDNSPLHF. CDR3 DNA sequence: TGTGCCAGCAGCCGGGGAGGCAGGGATAATTCACCCCTCCACTTT.

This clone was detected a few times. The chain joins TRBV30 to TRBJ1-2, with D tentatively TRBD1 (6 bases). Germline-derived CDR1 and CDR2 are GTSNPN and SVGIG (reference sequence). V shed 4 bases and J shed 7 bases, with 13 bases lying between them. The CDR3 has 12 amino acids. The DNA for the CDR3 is TGTGCCTGGAACGTGGGGGCTGGTGGCTACACCTTC. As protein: CAWNVGAGGYTF. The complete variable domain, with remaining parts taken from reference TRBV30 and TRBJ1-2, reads SQTIHQWPATLVQPVGSPLSLECTVEGTSNPNLYWYRQAAGRGLQLLFYSVGIGQISSEVPQNLSASRPQDRQFILSSKKLLLSDSGFYLCAWNVGAGGYTFGSGTRLTVV.

The CDR3 DNA reads TGCGCCAGCAGCCTTGGAGGGACTAGCGGAGCCACCGGGGAGCTGTTTTTT. Translating it yields CASSLGGTSGATGELFF. This chain links TRBV5-1 with TRBJ2-2, with 11 bases matching TRBD2. The V gene's germline CDR1 is SGHRS and CDR2 YFSETQ. The trim removed 4 bases at V and 4 bases at J, leaving 9 bases unmatched. The CDR3 totals 17 residues.

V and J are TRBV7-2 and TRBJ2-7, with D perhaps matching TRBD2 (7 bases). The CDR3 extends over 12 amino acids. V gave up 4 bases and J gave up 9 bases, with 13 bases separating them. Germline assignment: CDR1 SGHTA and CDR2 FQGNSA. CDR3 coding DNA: TGTGCCAGCAGCTCATATGGGGGGGCGCAGTACTTC. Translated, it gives CASSSYGGAQYF.

This chain's CDR3 is CASSPTLMETQYF. Here the CDR3 DNA reads TGCGCCAGCAGCCCCACTTTGATGGAGACCCAGTACTTC. The chain has TRBV5-1 and TRBJ2-5; D remains ambiguous. This CDR3 is built from 13 residues. Germline V gene data show CDR1 as SGHRS and CDR2 as YFSETQ. V dropped 4 bases and J dropped 5 bases, with 12 bases sitting between them.

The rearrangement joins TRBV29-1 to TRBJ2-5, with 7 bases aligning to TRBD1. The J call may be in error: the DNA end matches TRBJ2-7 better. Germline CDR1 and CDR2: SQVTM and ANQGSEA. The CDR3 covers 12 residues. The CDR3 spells CSVRGQGDEQYF. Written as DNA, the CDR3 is TGCAGCGTTAGGGGGCAGGGCGACGAGCAGTACTTC.

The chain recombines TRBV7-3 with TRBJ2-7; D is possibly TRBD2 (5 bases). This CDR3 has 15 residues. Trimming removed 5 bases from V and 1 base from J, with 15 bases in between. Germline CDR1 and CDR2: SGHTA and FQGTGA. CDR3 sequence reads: CASSPRGGASYEQYF. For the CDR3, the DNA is TGTGCCAGCAGCCCCCGAGGAGGAGCGTCCTACGAGCAGTACTTC.

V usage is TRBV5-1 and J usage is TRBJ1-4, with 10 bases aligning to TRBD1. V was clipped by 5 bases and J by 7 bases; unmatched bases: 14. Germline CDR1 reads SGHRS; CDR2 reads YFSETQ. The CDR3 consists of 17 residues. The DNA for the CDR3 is TGCGCCAGCAGGAGTAGGGACAGGGGAATTGGCAGTGAAAAACTGTTTTTT. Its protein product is CASRSRDRGIGSEKLFF.

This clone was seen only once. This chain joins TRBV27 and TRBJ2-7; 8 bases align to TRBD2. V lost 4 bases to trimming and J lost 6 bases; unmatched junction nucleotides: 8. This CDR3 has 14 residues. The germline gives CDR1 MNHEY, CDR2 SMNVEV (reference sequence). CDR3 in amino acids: CASSSLAGGTEQYF. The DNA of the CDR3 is TGTGCCAGCAGTTCCCTCGCGGGAGGAACCGAGCAGTACTTC.

CDR3 DNA: TGCGCCAGCAGCTTGGGCGACCGAGAGGACTATGGCTACACCTTC. Residues: CASSLGDREDYGYTF. The rearrangement joins TRBV5-1 to TRBJ1-2; D not resolved. The germline V gene has CDR1 SGHRS and CDR2 YFSETQ. This CDR3 contains 15 residues. Trimming left V 0 bases short and J 3 bases short, with 12 bases between.

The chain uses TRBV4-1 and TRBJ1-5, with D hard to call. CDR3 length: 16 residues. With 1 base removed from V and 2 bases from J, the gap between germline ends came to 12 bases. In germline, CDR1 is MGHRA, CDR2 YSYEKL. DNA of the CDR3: TGCGCCAGCAGCCAAGGGGGAGCCCACGGCAATCAGCCCCAGCATTTT. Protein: CASSQGGAHGNQPQHF.

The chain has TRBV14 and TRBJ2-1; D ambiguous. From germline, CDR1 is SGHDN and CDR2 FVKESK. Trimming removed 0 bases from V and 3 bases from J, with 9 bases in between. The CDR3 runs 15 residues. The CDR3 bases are TGTGCCAGCAGCCAAGAGGAGACCGTCTACAATGAGCAGTTCTTC. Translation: CASSQEETVYNEQFF.

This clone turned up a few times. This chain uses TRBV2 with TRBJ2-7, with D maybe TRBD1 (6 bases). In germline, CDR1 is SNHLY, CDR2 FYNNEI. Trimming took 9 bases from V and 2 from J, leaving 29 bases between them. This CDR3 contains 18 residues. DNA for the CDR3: TGTGCCAGAGGAAGGGCCCAGGGTAGTTCCCAGGGGACCTACGAGCAGTACTTC. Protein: CARGRAQGSSQGTYEQYF.

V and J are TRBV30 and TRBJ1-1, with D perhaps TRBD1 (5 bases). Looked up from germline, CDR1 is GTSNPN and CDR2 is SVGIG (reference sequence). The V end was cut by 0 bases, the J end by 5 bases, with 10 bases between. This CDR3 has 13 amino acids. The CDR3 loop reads CAWSVGGGTEAFF. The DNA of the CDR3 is TGTGCCTGGAGTGTGGGGGGGGGAACTGAAGCTTTCTTT. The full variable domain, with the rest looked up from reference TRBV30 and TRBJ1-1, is SQTIHQWPATLVQPVGSPLSLECTVEGTSNPNLYWYRQAAGRGLQLLFYSVGIGQISSEVPQNLSASRPQDRQFILSSKKLLLSDSGFYLCAWSVGGGTEAFFGQGTRLTVV.